This TCR beta chain was captured by sequencing in a study of shared clonotypes between healthy human individuals. Across the study: Each donor had three CD4 naive, three CD4 memory, two CD8 naive and one CD8 memory plate. Whole-study results and caveats: It was anticipated that sequencing depth would influence how many clonotypes donors shared.

The germline gives CDR1 SGHTA, CDR2 FQGTGA. The CDR3 totals 14 residues. V lost 5 bases and J lost 2, with 11 bases in between. In regard to this clone: No antigen is known for it.

The donor cohort consisted entirely of Caucasian adults residing in Nashville, Tennessee. Template for every sorted-subset replicate PCR totaled around 210 ng DNA, approximately 30,000 T cell genomes. The protocol was immunoSEQ multiplex PCR, while the TCRdb copy is restricted to in-frame clones and leaves out a portion. The table includes 2.3 million or so clones, 80% to 95% detected once. Sequenced material: naive CD4+ T cells from PBMCs. Subset here: CD45RA+ positively selected. This chain links TRBV7-3 with TRBJ2-3; weak D call: TRBD2 (5 bases). The TCR sequence derives from a man aged 18-30 years in good health. Some clones in this sample may be carry-over from other donors' samples. The CDR3 protein is CASSLDRDTDTQYF. As DNA, the CDR3 is TGTGCCAGCAGCCTCGATCGGGACACAGATACGCAGTATTTT.